Here is one T cell receptor beta chain with its context. Patients underwent thyroid surgery, and none had received any treatment before it. This record comes from a study of metastatic and nonmetastatic thyroid tumors. Study summary: Comparative analysis of repertoires was undertaken across blood and tumor or nodule tissue obtained from malignant and benign thyroid patients.

As processed by the authors: Between-group CDR3 differences, defined by clinicopathological status, yielded a distant-metastasis classifier for papillary thyroid cancer. TCRdb re-called the PCR reads through MiXCR. V and J calls and clone size were set by TCRdb, not the authors. The table includes approximately 18,000 clones, 20% to 30% detected once. The CDR3 contains 16 residues. The germline CDR1 and CDR2 sequences are KGHSH and LQKENI. J was trimmed by 2 bases and V by 4 bases; bases with no gene match: 5. This receptor was identified in a female donor with papillary thyroid cancer or a benign thyroid nodule (not recorded which). Some clones in this sample may be carry-over from other donors' samples. J is TRBJ2-3 and V is TRBV18, with TRBD2 matching over 11 bases. Sequencing input: tumor tissue. The CDR3 sequence: CASSQLAGGPTDTQYF. The CDR3 DNA reads as TGTGCCAGCTCACAGTTAGCGGGAGGGCCCACAGATACGCAGTATTTT.